This entry describes one T cell receptor beta chain. Its target is not known. This record belongs to a study of CD8 T cells in Susac syndrome. Study observations and caveats: The authors acknowledged that the study's TCR sequencing and HLA analysis involved relatively few individuals.

Blood CD8+ and CD4+ T cells underwent high-throughput TCR beta sequencing. Isolation of CD8+ and CD4+ T cells was performed negatively, whereas enrichment of TEMRA cells was done by FACS. The V end was cut by 8 bases, the J end by 7 bases, with 15 bases between. The CDR3 totals 12 residues. Germline CDR1 is SQVTM and CDR2 is ANQGSEA. When the RNA was reverse transcribed, random hexamers were used with an input of about 0.45 to 1 ug. Amplification of TCR beta CDR3 was carried out by immunoSEQ multiplex PCR, which covered 54 Vbeta and 13 Jbeta segments. Via MiXCR, TCRdb re-called the immunoSEQ multiplex PCR reads, giving one row per CDR3 protein. In the table there are 190,000 or so distinct CDR3 sequences, roughly 96% of which are singletons.

This chain links TRBV29-1 with TRBJ1-5; D is ambiguous. The sample consisted of CD4+ T cells from PBMCs. This clonotype was obtained from a human donor with multiple sclerosis. The CDR3 spells CSTWSEGQPQHF. For the CDR3, the DNA is TGCAGCACTTGGAGTGAAGGACAGCCCCAGCATTTT. The complete variable domain, with remaining parts taken from reference TRBV29-1 and TRBJ1-5, reads SAVISQKPSRDICQRGTSLTIQCQVDSQVTMMFWYRQQPGQSLTLIATANQGSEATYESGFVIDKFPISRPNLTFSTLTVSNMSPEDSSIYLCSTWSEGQPQHFGDGTRLSIL.